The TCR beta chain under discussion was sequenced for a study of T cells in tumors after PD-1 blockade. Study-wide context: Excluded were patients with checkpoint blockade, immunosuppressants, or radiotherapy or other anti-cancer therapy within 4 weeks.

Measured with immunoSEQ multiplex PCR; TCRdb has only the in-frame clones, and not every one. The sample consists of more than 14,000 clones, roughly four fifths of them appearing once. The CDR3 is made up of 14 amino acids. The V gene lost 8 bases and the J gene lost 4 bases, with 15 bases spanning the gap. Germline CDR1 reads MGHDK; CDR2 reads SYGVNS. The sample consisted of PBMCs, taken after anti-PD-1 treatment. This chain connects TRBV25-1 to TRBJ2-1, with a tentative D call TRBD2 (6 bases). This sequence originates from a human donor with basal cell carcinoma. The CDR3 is CASDSAGRYNEQFF. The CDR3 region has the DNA TGTGCCAGCGACTCTGCGGGACGATACAATGAGCAGTTCTTC.